The 17 T cell receptor beta chains given below trace back to one sample, sequenced in a study of PD-1 blockade in classical Hodgkin lymphoma. Brentuximab vedotin exposure varied, and every patient relapsed after autologous stem cell transplantation. TCRdb keeps only in-frame clones here, not all; method: immunoSEQ multiplex PCR. Of about 75,000 clones listed, 90% to 95% are singletons. This specimen was peripheral blood mononuclear cells (PBMCs), taken at baseline. The receptors shown here come from a human donor with classical Hodgkin lymphoma.

The V call is TRBV6-4, the J call TRBJ2-1; D might be TRBD2 (7 bases). CDR1 and CDR2 (germline): MRHNA, SNTAGT. There are 17 residues in the CDR3. V lost 0 bases to trimming and J lost 8 bases, with 20 bases between them. The DNA for the CDR3 is TGTGCCAGCAGTGACTCCCCGGGGGCGGCGGGAGTCCATGAGCAGTTCTTC. This gives the protein CASSDSPGAAGVHEQFF.

The V call is TRBV2, the J call TRBJ2-3, with D possibly TRBD1 on 6 matching bases. The CDR3 spans 18 residues. Trimming took off 5 bases at V and 6 bases at J, with 27 bases between the two ends. In germline, CDR1 is SNHLY, CDR2 FYNNEI. CDR3 sequence: CASSIAEGDDLSDDTQYF. CDR3 sequence (DNA): TGTGCCAGCAGTATCGCCGAGGGGGACGATCTATCGGATGATACGCAGTATTTT. The full variable domain, in which reference TRBV2 and TRBJ2-3 provide the parts outside the CDR3, is EPEVTQTPSHQVTQMGQEVILRCVPISNHLYFYWYRQILGQKVEFLVSFYNNEISEKSEIFDDQFSVERPDGSNFTLKIRSTKLEDSAMYFCASSIAEGDDLSDDTQYFGPGTRLTVL.

The rearrangement links TRBV6-5 to TRBJ2-7; D is uncertain. The V and J ends lost 2 bases and 4 bases respectively, with 12 bases between them. The CDR3 loop spans 14 amino acids. From germline, CDR1 is MNHEY and CDR2 SVGAGI. The CDR3 sequence is CASSYRPSKYEQYF. Written as DNA, the CDR3 is TGTGCCAGCAGTTACCGACCCTCTAAATACGAGCAGTACTTC.

This clone was detected once. The rearrangement links TRBV7-8 to TRBJ1-4; D not certain. V lost 4 bases to trimming and J lost 2 bases, with 14 bases between them. Germline V gives CDR1 SGHVS, CDR2 FQNEAQ. CDR3 length: 16 amino acids. The CDR3 protein is CASSSTGEGTNEKLFF. CDR3 coding DNA: TGTGCCAGCAGCTCCACCGGGGAGGGCACTAATGAAAAACTGTTTTTT. The full variable domain, rest sourced from reference TRBV7-8 and TRBJ1-4, is GAGVSQSPRYKVAKRGQDVALRCDPISGHVSLFWYQQALGQGPEFLTYFQNEAQLDKSGLPSDRFFAERPEGSVSTLKIQRTQQEDSAVYLCASSSTGEGTNEKLFFGSGTQLSVL.

This chain joins TRBV9 and TRBJ1-4; D is perhaps TRBD1 (5 bases). This CDR3 comprises 15 residues. Germline CDR1 SGDLS, CDR2 YYNGEE. V lost 3 bases to trimming and J lost 4 bases, with 13 bases between them. The CDR3 DNA follows: TGTGCCAGCAGCGCCGGGGGATTTGGTAATGAAAAACTGTTTTTT. Protein sequence: CASSAGGFGNEKLFF.

Remarks on this clone: At the DNA level, this CDR3 is encoded by other sequences in the same sample as well. The chain combines TRBV30 with TRBJ2-7; no reliable D call. The CDR3 extends over 11 amino acids. Trimming removed 1 base from V and 3 bases from J, with 4 bases in between. The germline V gene has CDR1 GTSNPN and CDR2 SVGIG (reference sequence). The CDR3 DNA follows: TGTGCCTGGAGTGGAAGCTACGAGCAGTACTTC. Amino acid sequence: CAWSGSYEQYF.

This chain links TRBV29-1 with TRBJ2-7, with 8 nucleotides matching TRBD1. The CDR3 runs to 15 residues. V trimming: 4 bases; J trimming: 3 bases; junction bases outside the gene matches: 11. Germline CDR1 is SQVTM and CDR2 is ANQGSEA. Here the CDR3 reads CSVGLRDRPNYEQYF. For the CDR3, the DNA is TGCAGCGTTGGATTACGGGACAGGCCTAACTACGAGCAGTACTTC.

The rearrangement joins TRBV7-9 to TRBJ1-5; weak D call: TRBD1 (5 bases). Germline values: CDR1 SEHNR, CDR2 FQNEAQ (reference sequence). The CDR3 contains 15 residues. Trimming removed 5 bases from V and 4 bases from J, with 15 bases in between. The CDR3 is CASSPRSEGNQPQHF. The CDR3 DNA is TGTGCCAGCAGCCCCCGGTCGGAGGGGAATCAGCCCCAGCATTTT.

The rearrangement links TRBV6-7 to TRBJ2-7; no reliable D call. TRBV6-7 qualifies as an ORF whose function is uncertain. V was trimmed by 2 bases and J by 4 bases, leaving 18 bases between them. The CDR3 runs to 16 residues. The CDR3 protein is CASSYPRAWPHYEQYF. In DNA form, the CDR3 reads TGTGCCAGCAGTTACCCCCGTGCCTGGCCCCATTACGAGCAGTACTTC.

The rearrangement links TRBV27 to TRBJ2-3; the D gene could be TRBD1 or TRBD2 (5 bases each). CDR1 MNHEY and CDR2 SMNVEV come from the germline V gene (reference sequence). V lost 6 bases to trimming and J lost 2 bases, with 15 bases between them. The CDR3 totals 15 residues. The CDR3 sequence: CASSSRDRYTDTQYF. DNA for the CDR3: TGTGCCAGCAGCTCCCGGGACCGGTACACAGATACGCAGTATTTT.

V usage is TRBV4-3 and J usage is TRBJ1-3; 7 positions agree with TRBD1. J was trimmed by 7 bases and V by 2 bases; bases with no gene match: 5. The germline V gene has CDR1 LGHNA and CDR2 YSLEER. The CDR3 loop spans 14 amino acids. CDR3 bases: TGCGCCAGCAGCCAAAACAGGGGAGCGAACACCATATATTTT. Its translation: CASSQNRGANTIYF.

The chain joins TRBV27 to TRBJ2-1, with 8 bases that match TRBD2. The CDR3 is 14 amino acids. Germline V gene data show CDR1 as MNHEY and CDR2 as SMNVEV (reference sequence). Germline trimming cut 6 bases from V and 4 bases from J; bases unmatched to any gene: 5. The CDR3 coding sequence is TGTGCCAGCAGAGCGGGAGAGGCGTACAATGAGCAGTTCTTC. Its translation: CASRAGEAYNEQFF.

The chain carries TRBV4-3 and TRBJ2-1; possible D gene TRBD2, 6 bases. V dropped 3 bases and J dropped 4 bases, with 19 bases sitting between them. This CDR3 comprises 17 residues. The germline V gene encodes CDR1 LGHNA and CDR2 YSLEER. The CDR3, as DNA: TGCGCCAGCAGCCACCAGACTAGTTCTTCATTATACAATGAGCAGTTCTTC. This codes for CASSHQTSSSLYNEQFF.

The rearrangement joins TRBV6-5 to TRBJ2-7; no firm D call. V was pared by 5 bases and J by 7 bases, with 21 bases between. Germline CDR1 is MNHEY and CDR2 is SVGAGI. This CDR3 has 15 residues. CDR3 protein: CASSLGRASFGEQYF. In DNA form, the CDR3 reads TGTGCCAGCAGTCTCGGGCGAGCGTCATTCGGGGAGCAGTACTTC.

This chain joins TRBV18 and TRBJ2-5, with D hard to call. The CDR3 has 13 amino acids. V was shortened by 4 bases and J by 2 bases, with 8 bases between the two germline ends. Germline V gene lookup returns CDR1 KGHSH and CDR2 LQKENI. The CDR3: CASSQGLQETQYF. The DNA of the CDR3 is TGTGCCAGCTCACAGGGCCTACAAGAGACCCAGTACTTC.

This chain connects TRBV6-1 to TRBJ1-1; TRBD1 might be the D (5 bases). The germline CDR1 and CDR2 sequences are MNHNS and SASEGT. V lost 1 base to trimming and J lost 1 base, with 7 bases between them. This CDR3 comprises 14 residues. CDR3: CASSEVGENTEAFF. The CDR3 coding sequence is TGTGCCAGCAGTGAAGTGGGGGAGAACACTGAAGCTTTCTTT.

The chain links TRBV27 to TRBJ2-7; D might be TRBD1 or TRBD2, each matching 7 bases. Trimming cost V 4 bases and J 3 bases, with 13 bases left between them. Germline CDR1 and CDR2: MNHEY and SMNVEV (reference sequence). The CDR3 extends over 14 amino acids. The DNA for the CDR3 is TGTGCCAGCAGTTCAGCGGGACAGCACTACGAGCAGTACTTC. Its translation is CASSSAGQHYEQYF.